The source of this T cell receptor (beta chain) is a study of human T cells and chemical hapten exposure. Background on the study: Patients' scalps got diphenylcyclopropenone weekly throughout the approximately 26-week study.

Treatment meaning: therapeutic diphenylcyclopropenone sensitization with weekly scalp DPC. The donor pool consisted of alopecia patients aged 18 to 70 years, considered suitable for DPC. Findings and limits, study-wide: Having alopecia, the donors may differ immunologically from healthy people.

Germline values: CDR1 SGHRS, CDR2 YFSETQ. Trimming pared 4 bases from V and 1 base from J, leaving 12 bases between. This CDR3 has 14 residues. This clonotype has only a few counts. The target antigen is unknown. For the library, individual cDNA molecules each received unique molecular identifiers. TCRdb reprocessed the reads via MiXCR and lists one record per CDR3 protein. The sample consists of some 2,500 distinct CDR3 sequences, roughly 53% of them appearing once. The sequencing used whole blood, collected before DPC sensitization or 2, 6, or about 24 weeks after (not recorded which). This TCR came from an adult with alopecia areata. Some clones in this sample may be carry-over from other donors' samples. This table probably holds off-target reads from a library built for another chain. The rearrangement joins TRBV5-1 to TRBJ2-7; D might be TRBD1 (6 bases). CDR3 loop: CASSTDSYSYEQYF. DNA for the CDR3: TGCGCCAGCAGCACGGACAGTTATTCCTACGAGCAGTACTTC.